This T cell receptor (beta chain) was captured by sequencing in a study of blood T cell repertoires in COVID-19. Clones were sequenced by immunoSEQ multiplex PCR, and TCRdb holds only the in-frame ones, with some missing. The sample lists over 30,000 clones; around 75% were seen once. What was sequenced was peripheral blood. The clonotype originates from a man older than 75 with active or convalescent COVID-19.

In DNA, the CDR3 is TGCGCCAGCAGCGTAGGTGCGGGAGGAGTCTCCTACGAGCAGTACTTC. It codes for CASSVGAGGVSYEQYF. The gene calls are TRBV4-3 and TRBJ2-7; the match to TRBD2 covers 8 bases. In germline, CDR1 is LGHNA, CDR2 YSLEER. Unmatched junction bases numbered 9, after V lost 5 bases and J lost 0 bases. The CDR3 extends over 16 amino acids.